This T cell receptor (beta chain) was observed in a study of cytomegalovirus exposure and HLA in healthy donors. Background on the study: Among the 400 or so donors who were genotyped, over 70% fell in the genetic ancestry cluster that is associated with self-reported Caucasian donors.

CDR1 is MNHEY, CDR2 SVGAGI, per germline. Germline trimming cut 5 bases from V and 4 bases from J; bases unmatched to any gene: 5. CDR3 length equals 15 residues. Regarding this clone: What it binds is unknown.

The PCR was carried out with 60 Vbeta primers and 13 Jbeta primers. Produced via immunoSEQ multiplex PCR; TCRdb's table is partial and in-frame only. The data contain more than 95,000 clones, around 74% of them singletons. The study, taken as a whole, reports: Generally TCR sequences proved uncommon, though certain public TCRs appeared in numerous donors. In a later analysis, at a false discovery rate of 0.05, under 20,000 TCR beta sequences were associated with HLA alleles.

V gene TRBV6-5 combines with J gene TRBJ1-1, with 12 bases fitting TRBD1. The clonotype originates from a female donor in good health and CMV-seropositive. The sequencing sample was made of PBMCs. CDR3 nucleotide sequence: TGTGCCAGCAGTCCCGGGACAGGGGGCGTCACTGAAGCTTTCTTT. Protein sequence: CASSPGTGGVTEAFF.